This TCR beta chain was identified in a study of blood T cell repertoires in COVID-19. Study background: Samples representing acute and convalescent COVID-19 were sourced from the United States, Italy and Spain.

This CDR3 is built from 13 residues. CDR1 MNHEY and CDR2 SVGAGI come from the germline V gene. V was pared by 6 bases and J by 8 bases, with 7 bases of the junction left unmatched. During active infection, Seattle patients enrolled and were then monitored through disease. The table came from immunoSEQ multiplex PCR; TCRdb's copy has only in-frame clones and leaves some out. The table records a few hundred thousand clones, about 87% of them present only once. The specimen sequenced was peripheral blood. This chain joins TRBV6-5 and TRBJ1-2, with 9 bases matching TRBD1. This TCR came from a woman in her 50s with COVID-19, enrolled during active disease. The CDR3 loop reads CASRGQGADGYTF. The CDR3 DNA is TGTGCCAGCAGGGGACAGGGTGCTGACGGCTACACCTTC.